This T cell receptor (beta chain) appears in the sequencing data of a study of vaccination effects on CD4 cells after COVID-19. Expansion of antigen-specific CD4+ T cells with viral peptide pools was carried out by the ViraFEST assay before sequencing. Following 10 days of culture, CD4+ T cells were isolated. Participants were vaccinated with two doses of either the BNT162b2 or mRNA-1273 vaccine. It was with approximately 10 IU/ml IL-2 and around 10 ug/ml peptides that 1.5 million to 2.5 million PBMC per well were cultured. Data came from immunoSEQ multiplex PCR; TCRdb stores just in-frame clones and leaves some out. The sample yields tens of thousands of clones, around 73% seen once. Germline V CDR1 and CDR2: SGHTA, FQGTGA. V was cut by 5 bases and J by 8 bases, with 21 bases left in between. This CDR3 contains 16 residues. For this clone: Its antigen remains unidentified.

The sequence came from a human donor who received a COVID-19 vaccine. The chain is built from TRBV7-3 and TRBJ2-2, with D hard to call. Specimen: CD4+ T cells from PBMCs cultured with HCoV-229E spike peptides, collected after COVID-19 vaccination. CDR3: CASSPQGLPSVGELFF. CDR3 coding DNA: TGTGCCAGCAGCCCCCAAGGTCTTCCTTCAGTTGGGGAGCTGTTTTTT.